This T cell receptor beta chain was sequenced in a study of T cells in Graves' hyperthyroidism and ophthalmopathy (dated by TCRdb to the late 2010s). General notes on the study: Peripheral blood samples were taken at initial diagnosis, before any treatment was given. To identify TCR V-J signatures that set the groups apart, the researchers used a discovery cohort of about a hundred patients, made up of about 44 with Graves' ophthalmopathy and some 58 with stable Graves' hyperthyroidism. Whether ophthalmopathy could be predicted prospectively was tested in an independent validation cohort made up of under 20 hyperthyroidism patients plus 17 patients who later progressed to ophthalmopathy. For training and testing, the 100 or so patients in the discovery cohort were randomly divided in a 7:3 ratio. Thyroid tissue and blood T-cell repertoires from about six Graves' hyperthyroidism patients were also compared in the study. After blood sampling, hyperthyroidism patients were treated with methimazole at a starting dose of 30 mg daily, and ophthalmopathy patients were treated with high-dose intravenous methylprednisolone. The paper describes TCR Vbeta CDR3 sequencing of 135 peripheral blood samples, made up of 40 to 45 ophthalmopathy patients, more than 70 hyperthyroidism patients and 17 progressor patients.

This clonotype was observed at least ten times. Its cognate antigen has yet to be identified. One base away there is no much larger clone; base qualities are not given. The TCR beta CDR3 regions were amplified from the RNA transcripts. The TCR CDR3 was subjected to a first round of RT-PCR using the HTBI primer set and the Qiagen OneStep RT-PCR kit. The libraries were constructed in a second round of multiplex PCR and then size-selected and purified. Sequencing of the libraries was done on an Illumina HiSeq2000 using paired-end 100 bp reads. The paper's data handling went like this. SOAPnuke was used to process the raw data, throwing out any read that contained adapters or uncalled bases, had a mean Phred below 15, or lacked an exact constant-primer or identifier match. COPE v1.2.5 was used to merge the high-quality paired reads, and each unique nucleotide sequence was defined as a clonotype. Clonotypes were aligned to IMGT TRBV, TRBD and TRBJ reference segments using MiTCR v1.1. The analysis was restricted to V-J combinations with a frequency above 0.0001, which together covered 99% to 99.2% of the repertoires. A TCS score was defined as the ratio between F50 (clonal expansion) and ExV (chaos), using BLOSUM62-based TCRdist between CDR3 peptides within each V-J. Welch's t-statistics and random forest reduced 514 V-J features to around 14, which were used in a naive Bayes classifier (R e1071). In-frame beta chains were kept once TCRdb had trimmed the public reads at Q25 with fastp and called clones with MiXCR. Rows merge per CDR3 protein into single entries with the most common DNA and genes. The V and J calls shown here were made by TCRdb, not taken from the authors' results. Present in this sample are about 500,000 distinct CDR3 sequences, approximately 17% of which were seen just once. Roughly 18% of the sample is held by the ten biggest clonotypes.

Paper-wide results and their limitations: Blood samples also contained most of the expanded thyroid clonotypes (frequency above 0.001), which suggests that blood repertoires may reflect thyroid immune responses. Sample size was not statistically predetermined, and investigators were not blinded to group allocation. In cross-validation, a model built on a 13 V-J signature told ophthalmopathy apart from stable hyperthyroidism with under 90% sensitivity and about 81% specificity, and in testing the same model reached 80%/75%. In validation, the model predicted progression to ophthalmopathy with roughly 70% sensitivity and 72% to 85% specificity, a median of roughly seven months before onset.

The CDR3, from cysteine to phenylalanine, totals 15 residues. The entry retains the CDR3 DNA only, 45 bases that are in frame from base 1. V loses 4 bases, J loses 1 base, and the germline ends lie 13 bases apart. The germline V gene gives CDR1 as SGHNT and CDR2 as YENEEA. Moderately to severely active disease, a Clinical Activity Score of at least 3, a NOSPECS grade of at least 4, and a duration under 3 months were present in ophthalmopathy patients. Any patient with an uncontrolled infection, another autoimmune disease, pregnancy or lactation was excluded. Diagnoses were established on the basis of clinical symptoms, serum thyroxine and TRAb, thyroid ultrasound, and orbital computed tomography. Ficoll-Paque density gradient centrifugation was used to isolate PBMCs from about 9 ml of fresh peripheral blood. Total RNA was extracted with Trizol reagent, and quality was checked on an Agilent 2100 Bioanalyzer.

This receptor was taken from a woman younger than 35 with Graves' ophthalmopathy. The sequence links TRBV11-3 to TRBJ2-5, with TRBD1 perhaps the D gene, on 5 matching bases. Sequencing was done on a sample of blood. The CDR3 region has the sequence CASSSTTDFQETQYF. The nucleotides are TGTGCCAGCAGCTCGACGACAGATTTCCAAGAGACCCAGTACTTC.